This TCR beta chain is drawn from a study of CD8+ T cells in alopecia areata. RNA extraction and reverse transcription yielded cDNA as sequencing template. TCRdb's copy holds only in-frame clones and misses some; the assay was immunoSEQ multiplex PCR. The repertoire holds 150,000 to 200,000 clones, with 55% to 70% as singletons. Trimming took 2 bases from V and 2 from J, leaving 6 bases between them. CDR1 is SQVTM, CDR2 ANQGSEA, per germline. This CDR3 has 12 residues. Treatment denoted: oral pan-JAK inhibitor, 5-10 mg twice daily. The rearrangement joins TRBV29-1 to TRBJ2-5; D gene uncertain. The origin of this receptor is a human donor with alopecia areata. Sequenced here: CD4+ T cells sorted from blood, sampled at week 4, from a patient treated with tofacitinib. CDR3 residues: CSVEPQQETQYF. The CDR3 DNA is TGCAGCGTTGAACCCCAACAAGAGACCCAGTACTTC.